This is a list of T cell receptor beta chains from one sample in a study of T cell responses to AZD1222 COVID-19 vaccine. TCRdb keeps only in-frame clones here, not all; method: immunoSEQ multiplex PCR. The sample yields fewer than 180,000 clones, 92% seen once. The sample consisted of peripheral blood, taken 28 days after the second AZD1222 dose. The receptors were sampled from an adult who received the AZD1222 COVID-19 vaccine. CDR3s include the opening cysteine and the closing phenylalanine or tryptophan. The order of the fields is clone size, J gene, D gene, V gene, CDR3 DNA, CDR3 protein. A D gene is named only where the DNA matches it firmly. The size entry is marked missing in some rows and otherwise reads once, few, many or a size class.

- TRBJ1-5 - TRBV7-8 TGTGCCAGCAGCTTAGGCCCGGGGGGGGGCGTTCATCCCCAGCATTTT CASSLGPGGGVHPQHF
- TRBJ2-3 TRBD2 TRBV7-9 TGTGCCAGCAGCTTAACAATGCGACTAGCGGAAAACACAGATACGCAGTATTTT CASSLTMRLAENTDTQYF
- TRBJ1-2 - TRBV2 TGTGCCACCTCTTTGAATGGCTACACCTTC CATSLNGYTF
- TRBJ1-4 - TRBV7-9 TGTGCCAGCAGCACCTCATGGAGCGGAGGCAATGAAAAACTGTTTTTT CASSTSWSGGNEKLFF
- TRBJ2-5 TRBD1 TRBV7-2 TGTGCCAGCAGTCCTAACCGTGCAGGGGGCATGGAGACCCAGTACTTC CASSPNRAGGMETQYF
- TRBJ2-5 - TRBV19 TGTGCCAGTAGTAGAGCGTACCAAGAGACCCAGTACTTC CASSRAYQETQYF
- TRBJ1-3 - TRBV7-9 TGTGCCAGCAGCTCGACCCCATCCTCTGGAAACACCATATATTTT CASSSTPSSGNTIYF
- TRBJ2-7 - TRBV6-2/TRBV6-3 TGTGCCAGCAGTCAGTTGGACGAGCAGTACTTC CASSQLDEQYF
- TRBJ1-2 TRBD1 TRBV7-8 TGTGCCAGCAGCGCGAGACAGGGAACGGGATATGGCTACACCTTC CASSARQGTGYGYTF
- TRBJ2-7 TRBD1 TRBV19 TGTGCCAGTAGTGCCCACAGGGGGTGGTACGAGCAGTACTTC CASSAHRGWYEQYF
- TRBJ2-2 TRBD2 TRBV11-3 TGTGCCAGCAGCCCAAGGACTAGCGGCGGGGAGCTGTTTTTT CASSPRTSGGELFF
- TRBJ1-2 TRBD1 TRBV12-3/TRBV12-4 TGTGCCAGCAGGGCAGGGGGGAACTATGGCTACACCTTC CASRAGGNYGYTF
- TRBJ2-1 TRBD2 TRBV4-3 TGCGCCAGCAGCCAGGGACTAGCGGACGAGCAGTTCTTC CASSQGLADEQFF
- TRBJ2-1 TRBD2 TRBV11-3 TGTGCCAGCAGCCGCGCCGGGACTAGCGGTGTGGAGCAGTTCTTC CASSRAGTSGVEQFF
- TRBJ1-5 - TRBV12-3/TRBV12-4 TGTGCCAGCAGTTTACCTCCAATTCAGCCCCAGCATTTT CASSLPPIQPQHF
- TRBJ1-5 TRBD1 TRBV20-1 TGCAGTGCCAGTATGACAGGGGGCAGGAGCAATCAGCCCCAGCATTTT CSASMTGGRSNQPQHF
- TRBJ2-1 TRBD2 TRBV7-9 TGTGCCAGCAGCCTTACTAGCGGGAGGGACAATGAGCAGTTCTTC CASSLTSGRDNEQFF
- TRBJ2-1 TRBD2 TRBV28 TGTGCCAGCAGCCCTCTAGCGGGAGCGATGTACAATGAGCAGTTCTTC CASSPLAGAMYNEQFF
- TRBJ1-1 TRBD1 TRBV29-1 TGCAGCGCAGGGGGGGCAGCTAGTTACCACACTGAAGCTTTCTTT CSAGGAASYHTEAFF
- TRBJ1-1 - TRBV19 TGTGCCAGTAACGATCCAGGGGTAAACACTGAAGCTTTCTTT CASNDPGVNTEAFF
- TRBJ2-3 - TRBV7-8 TGTGCCAGCAGCTCTCGCGGGAAGGGATATACGCAGTATTTT CASSSRGKGYTQYF
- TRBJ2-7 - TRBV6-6 TGTGCCAGCAGTCCCTGGGACATCCAGTACTTC CASSPWDIQYF
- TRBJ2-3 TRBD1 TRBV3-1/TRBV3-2 TGTGCCAGCAGCCAGAGACAGGGACGCACAGATACGCAGTATTTT CASSQRQGRTDTQYF
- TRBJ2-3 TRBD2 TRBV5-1 TGCGCCAGCAGCGGGGGACTAGTCGCAGATACGCAGTATTTT CASSGGLVADTQYF
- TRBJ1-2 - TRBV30 TGTGCCTGGAGTGCTTTGACAGCGGGGGGCTACACCTTC CAWSALTAGGYTF
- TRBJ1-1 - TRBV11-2 TGTGCCAGCAGCTTGGCCCCAGGGGCGACGGAAGCTTTCTTT CASSLAPGATEAFF
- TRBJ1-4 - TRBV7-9 TGTGCCAGCAGCTTAAACCAGGGAGACGAAAAACTGTTTTTT CASSLNQGDEKLFF
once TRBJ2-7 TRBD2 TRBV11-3 TGTGCCAGCAGCCTGTGGGGAGGAGCGGGGGCCTACGAGCAGTACTTC CASSLWGGAGAYEQYF
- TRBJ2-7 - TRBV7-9 TGTGCCAGCAGCTTCAAGGATATCTACGAGCAGTACTTC CASSFKDIYEQYF
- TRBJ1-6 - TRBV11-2 TGTGCCAGCAGCTTAGGGCCATCAGGTTCACCCCTCCACTTT CASSLGPSGSPLHF
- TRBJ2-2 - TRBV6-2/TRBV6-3 TGTGCCAGCAGTTACTTCGGGCGGGTCGGGGAGCTGTTTTTT CASSYFGRVGELFF
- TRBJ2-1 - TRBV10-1 TGCGCCAGCAGCTCAGAAAGGGGCAGAGGGAAAAATGAGCAGTTCTTC CASSSERGRGKNEQFF
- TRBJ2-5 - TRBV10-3 TGTGCCATCAGTGCGGGTAGAGAGACCCAGTACTTC CAISAGRETQYF
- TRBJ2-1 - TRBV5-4 TGTGCCAGCAGCTCCACGGCCTCCTACAATGAGCAGTTCTTC CASSSTASYNEQFF
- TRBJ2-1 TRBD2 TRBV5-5 TGTGCCAGCAGCTTGGATGGATTTAGCGGGAGGATAATATACAATGAGCAGTTCTTC CASSLDGFSGRIIYNEQFF
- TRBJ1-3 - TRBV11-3 TGTGCCAGCAGCTTAGTTACTTTGAGCTCTGGAAACACCATATATTTT CASSLVTLSSGNTIYF
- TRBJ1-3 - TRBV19 TGTGCCAGTAGTATAATCGGAAACACCATATATTTT CASSIIGNTIYF
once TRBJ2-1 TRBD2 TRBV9 TGTGCCAGCAGCGAAAAGGGACTAGCGGGGGCCCCCTACAATGAGCAGTTCTTC CASSEKGLAGAPYNEQFF
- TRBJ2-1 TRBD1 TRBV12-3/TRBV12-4 TGTGCCAGCAGTTCCTCAGGGGGCGATGAGCAGTTCTTC CASSSSGGDEQFF
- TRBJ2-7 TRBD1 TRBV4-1 TGCGCCAGCAGCCGAGACAGGGAAGACTACGAGCAGTACTTC CASSRDREDYEQYF
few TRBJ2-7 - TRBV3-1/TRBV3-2 TGTGCCAGCAGCCAAGACAGCTACGAGCAGTACTTC CASSQDSYEQYF
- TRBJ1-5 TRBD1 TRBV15 TGTGCCACCGGACAGGGGTGGCAGCCCCAGCATTTT CATGQGWQPQHF
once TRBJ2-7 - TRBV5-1 TGCGCCAGCCGTTCAGACAGTACCTACGAGCAGTACTTC CASRSDSTYEQYF
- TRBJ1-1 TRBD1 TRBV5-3 TGTGCCAGAAGCCCTCCGCAGGCACAGGGGATGGTAGAGAACACTGAAGCTTTCTTT CARSPPQAQGMVENTEAFF
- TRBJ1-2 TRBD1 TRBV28 TGTGCCAGCAGTCGGGACAGAGTTTATGGCTACACCTTC CASSRDRVYGYTF
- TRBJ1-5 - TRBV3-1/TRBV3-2 TGTGCCAGCAGCCAAGATTTTCACGGCAATCAGCCCCAGCATTTT CASSQDFHGNQPQHF
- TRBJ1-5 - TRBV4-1 TGCGCCAGCAGCCAAAGGGAGCAAGGCTTTCAGCCCCAGCATTTT CASSQREQGFQPQHF
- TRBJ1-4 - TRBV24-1 TGTGCCACCCGTTCGAGTGCTAATGAAAAACTGTTTTTT CATRSSANEKLFF
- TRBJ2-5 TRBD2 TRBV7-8 TGTGCCAGCAGCACCCCTATCGGGGGGACCAAAGAGACCCAGTACTTC CASSTPIGGTKETQYF
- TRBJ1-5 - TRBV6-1 TGTGCCAGCGGGGTCTTTAGCAATCAGCCCCAGCATTTT CASGVFSNQPQHF
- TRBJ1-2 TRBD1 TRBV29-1 TGCAGCGCAGAAGGGACAGATGGCTACACCTTC CSAEGTDGYTF
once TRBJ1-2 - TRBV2 TGTGCCAGCAGTGAAAGGCAGGGGAACTATGGCTACACCTTC CASSERQGNYGYTF
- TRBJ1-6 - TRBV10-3 TGTGCCATCAGTGAGGACAGGAGAAATTCACCCCTCCACTTT CAISEDRRNSPLHF
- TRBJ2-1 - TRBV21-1 TGTGCCAGCAGCATACTAGCGGGCGGCCCCAATGAGCAGTTCTTC CASSILAGGPNEQFF
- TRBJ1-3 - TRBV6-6 TGTGCCAGTGAGGGGTCTGGAAACACCATATATTTT CASEGSGNTIYF